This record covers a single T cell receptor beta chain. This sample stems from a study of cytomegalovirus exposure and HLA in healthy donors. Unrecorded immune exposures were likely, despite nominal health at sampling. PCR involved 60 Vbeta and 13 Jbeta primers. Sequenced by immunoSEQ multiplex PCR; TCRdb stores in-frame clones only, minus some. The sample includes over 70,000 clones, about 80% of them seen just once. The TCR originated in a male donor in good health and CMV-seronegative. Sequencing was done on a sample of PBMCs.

CDR3 amino acids: CASSFSLAGDTQYF. CDR3 coding DNA: TGTGCCAGCAGTTTCTCACTAGCAGGAGATACGCAGTATTTT. The rearrangement joins TRBV28 to TRBJ2-3; TRBD2 is a possible D gene (6 bases). V lost 3 bases and J lost 5, with 12 bases in between. The germline gives CDR1 MDHEN, CDR2 SYDVKM. This CDR3 contains 14 residues. Together with reference TRBV28 and TRBJ2-3, the CDR3 gives the full variable domain: DVKVTQSSRYLVKRTGEKVFLECVQDMDHENMFWYRQDPGLGLRLIYFSYDVKMKEKGDIPEGYSVSREKKERFSLILESASTNQTSMYLCASSFSLAGDTQYFGPGTRLTVL.